One sample yielded the 7 T cell receptor beta chains listed below, sequenced in a study of T-cell reconstitution after alpha-beta-depleted transplantation in children. The TCRbeta library incorporated unique molecular identifiers. TCRdb reanalysed the PCR reads using MiXCR and keeps one entry per CDR3 protein. Found here are 450,000 to 550,000 distinct CDR3 sequences, roughly an eighth of them singletons; the top ten hold around 15%. The sample consisted of PBMCs, mostly from graft donor cells, taken 180 days after TCRalphabeta/CD19-depleted stem cell transplant. Receptor source: a female patient younger than 10 who had a stem cell transplant for aplastic anemia, so the T cells may come from the graft donor.

The chain is built from TRBV3-1 and TRBJ2-1; 7 positions match TRBD2. The length of the CDR3 is 17 residues. V gave up 1 base and J gave up 0 bases; unmatched junction bases: 6. Germline CDR1 reads LGHDT; CDR2 reads YNNKEL (reference sequence). The CDR3 nucleotides are TGTGCCAGCAGCCAAGGGGGGGGACGCAGCTCCTACAATGAGCAGTTCTTC. Translating it yields CASSQGGGRSSYNEQFF.

This clonotype showed up just a few times. The chain joins TRBV29-1 to TRBJ1-1; tentative D call: TRBD1 (5 bases). CDR1 SQVTM and CDR2 ANQGSEA come from the germline V gene. The CDR3 totals 14 residues. Trimming took 6 bases from V and 0 from J, leaving 14 bases between them. CDR3 region: CSVKTQGVNTEAFF. DNA of the CDR3: TGCAGCGTGAAGACTCAGGGAGTGAACACTGAAGCTTTCTTT.

This chain connects TRBV20-1 to TRBJ1-2; D is perhaps TRBD1 (5 bases). Between the trimmed V and J ends, which lost 1 base and 3 bases, there was a span of 15 bases. The CDR3 is 15 residues long. CDR1 DFQATT and CDR2 SNEGSKA come from the germline V gene (reference sequence). CDR3 in DNA: TGCAGTGCTAGAGCCGACGGGGCTTGGGACTATGGCTACACCTTC. Its protein product is CSARADGAWDYGYTF.

This clonotype was picked up a small number of times. The chain carries TRBV11-2 and TRBJ1-1; D is ambiguous. The V and J ends lost 4 bases and 10 bases respectively, with 19 bases between them. This CDR3 has 14 amino acids. Germline V CDR1 and CDR2: SGHAT, FQNNGV. CDR3 loop: CASSSAPRAAGAFF. The CDR3 DNA sequence: TGTGCCAGCAGCTCAGCCCCGAGGGCAGCCGGAGCTTTCTTT.

This clonotype came up a few times. This chain connects TRBV3-1 to TRBJ2-5, with 8 nucleotides matching TRBD1. J gave up 4 bases and V 4 bases, and 5 bases lay outside the gene matches. CDR1 and CDR2 from the germline V gene are LGHDT and YNNKEL (reference sequence). The CDR3 runs to 14 residues. CDR3 protein: CASSRTGLGETQYF. The DNA for the CDR3 is TGTGCCAGCAGCCGGACAGGGCTCGGAGAGACCCAGTACTTC.

This chain links TRBV3-1 with TRBJ1-1; D remains ambiguous. Looked up from germline, CDR1 is LGHDT and CDR2 is YNNKEL (reference sequence). The CDR3 length is 15 residues. Trimming pared 1 base from V and 3 bases from J, leaving 12 bases between. CDR3 in amino acids: CASSQVLRRDTEAFF. The CDR3 nucleotides are TGTGCCAGCAGCCAAGTGCTTCGGCGGGACACTGAAGCTTTCTTT.

This clonotype has more than one count but fewer than ten. The chain combines TRBV30 with TRBJ2-3; D gene uncertain. Germline V lookup: CDR1 GTSNPN, CDR2 SVGIG (reference sequence). The CDR3 loop spans 14 amino acids. V lost 1 base and J lost 1, with 9 bases in between. The CDR3 region is CAWSAGVGTDTQYF. The CDR3 nucleotides are TGTGCCTGGAGTGCCGGAGTGGGCACAGATACGCAGTATTTT.